This T cell receptor beta chain was observed in a study of control samples from healthy donors and cancer patients. The table came from immunoSEQ multiplex PCR; TCRdb's copy has only in-frame clones and leaves some out. The sample shows about 120,000 clones, roughly 86% of them seen only once. The V and J ends lost 7 bases and 0 bases respectively, with 9 bases between them. The CDR3 runs to 14 residues. The germline V gene has CDR1 LNHDA and CDR2 SQIVND (reference sequence). The rearrangement uses TRBV19 and TRBJ1-4; no definite D call. The sequenced sample consisted of blood. The TCR sequence derives from a man in his fifties or sixties in good health. CDR3 amino acids: CASKRVPTNEKLFF. In nucleotides, the CDR3 is TGTGCCAGTAAGAGGGTTCCAACTAATGAAAAACTGTTTTTT.